The 28 T cell receptor beta chains below were found in one sample sequenced in a study of cytomegalovirus exposure and HLA in healthy donors. PCR used 60 Vbeta primers and 13 Jbeta primers. Measured with immunoSEQ multiplex PCR; TCRdb has only the in-frame clones, and not every one. Of some 110,000 clones listed, 60% to 70% are singletons. The sequencing input was PBMCs. The receptors stem from a woman aged 40 to 50 in good health and CMV-seropositive.

In this sample, this clone turned up once. The chain recombines TRBV30 with TRBJ2-7; the D is unclear. V was shortened by 0 bases and J by 2 bases, with 14 bases between the two germline ends. This CDR3 is 15 amino acids long. CDR1 and CDR2 (germline): GTSNPN, SVGIG (reference sequence). For the CDR3, the DNA is TGTGCCTGGAGTGTCCTTCTAGAACCTACCTACGAGCAGTACTTC. As protein: CAWSVLLEPTYEQYF.

This chain connects TRBV4-2 to TRBJ1-3; D is uncertain. The CDR3 covers 14 residues. Deletions cut 4 bases from V and 5 bases from J, with 12 bases between. The germline CDR1 and CDR2 sequences are LGHNA and YNFKEQ. The CDR3 DNA reads as TGTGCCAGCAGCCCTGCCGAGCGTAGAAACACCATATATTTT. It codes for CASSPAERRNTIYF.

This clone was detected a few times. The CDR3 protein is CASSSPKSGATDTQYF. In DNA, the CDR3 is TGTGCCAGCAGCTCACCGAAATCAGGGGCCACAGATACGCAGTATTTT. The J gene is TRBJ2-3, the V gene TRBV6-6; TRBD1 is a possible D gene (6 bases). The CDR3 covers 16 residues. V lost 6 bases and J lost 2, with 18 bases in between. The germline V gene has CDR1 MNHNY and CDR2 SVGAGI (reference sequence).

The CDR3: CASSQDPFPGLAPLEQYF. The CDR3 nucleotides are TGCGCCAGCAGCCAAGATCCTTTTCCGGGACTAGCTCCCCTTGAGCAGTACTTC. The rearrangement links TRBV4-1 to TRBJ2-7; 9 bases fit TRBD2. Per germline, CDR1 MGHRA and CDR2 YSYEKL. CDR3 length: 18 residues. V shed 0 bases, J shed 7 bases, and the junction held 16 bases outside the gene matches.

The V gene is TRBV6-1, the J gene TRBJ2-5, with no clear D. This CDR3 has 11 residues. The germline V gene encodes CDR1 MNHNS and CDR2 SASEGT. Trimming took off 8 bases at V and 1 base at J, with 5 bases between the two ends. DNA of the CDR3: TGTGCCAGCCTCGTCCAAGAGACCCAGTACTTC. Translation: CASLVQETQYF.

The chain couples TRBV2 to TRBJ2-2, with D perhaps TRBD1 (5 bases). The CDR3 covers 12 residues. Trimming removed 3 bases from V and 10 bases from J, with 9 bases in between. CDR1 and CDR2 (germline): SNHLY, FYNNEI. The DNA for the CDR3 is TGTGCCAGCAGTGACGAACAGGTGGAGCTGTTTTTT. Its translation: CASSDEQVELFF.

The chain has TRBV7-2 and TRBJ1-3, with a tentative D call TRBD1 (6 bases). The CDR3 loop spans 17 amino acids. Germline CDR1 is SGHTA and CDR2 is FQGNSA. The V and J ends lost 5 bases and 0 bases respectively, with 17 bases between them. The DNA of the CDR3 is TGTGCCAGCAGCGAAGGACCTTTGACAGGCTCTGGAAACACCATATATTTT. Translating gives CASSEGPLTGSGNTIYF. The complete variable domain, with remaining parts taken from reference TRBV7-2 and TRBJ1-3, reads GAGVSQSPSNKVTEKGKDVELRCDPISGHTALYWYRQSLGQGLEFLIYFQGNSAPDKSGLPSDRFSAERTGGSVSTLTIQRTQQEDSAVYLCASSEGPLTGSGNTIYFGEGSWLTVV.

This clone was observed once. The J gene is TRBJ1-2, the V gene TRBV28; 8 bases are a match to TRBD1. The germline gives CDR1 MDHEN, CDR2 SYDVKM. The J segment lost 8 bases and the V segment lost 4 bases, leaving 9 bases of the junction unmatched. The CDR3 extends over 14 amino acids. The CDR3 DNA reads as TGTGCCAGCAGTTCCGGACAGGGTTTTTTCGGCTACACCTTC. This codes for CASSSGQGFFGYTF.

The chain employs TRBV4-2 and TRBJ1-1; weak D call: TRBD1 (6 bases). V shed 2 bases and J shed 6 bases, with 13 bases lying between them. The CDR3 spans 14 residues. Germline V lookup: CDR1 LGHNA, CDR2 YNFKEQ. CDR3 sequence reads: CASSQKTRGSEAFF. The CDR3 DNA reads as TGTGCCAGCAGCCAAAAAACCAGGGGATCTGAAGCTTTCTTT.

This CDR3 is CASSLGSVPDTQYF. The CDR3 coding sequence is TGTGCCAGCAGCTTAGGTTCAGTCCCAGATACGCAGTATTTT. The V call is TRBV7-9, the J call TRBJ2-3; no definite D call. V was clipped by 1 base and J by 4 bases, with 9 bases between them. The germline gives CDR1 SEHNR, CDR2 FQNEAQ (reference sequence). The CDR3 has 14 amino acids. Filled out from reference TRBV7-9 and TRBJ2-3, the complete variable domain reads DTGVSQNPRHKITKRGQNVTFRCDPISEHNRLYWYRQTLGQGPEFLTYFQNEAQLEKSRLLSDRFSAERPKGSFSTLEIQRTEQGDSAMYLCASSLGSVPDTQYFGPGTRLTVL.

The chain joins TRBV9 to TRBJ1-1; D not certain. Trimming stripped 0 bases from V and 6 bases from J, with 15 bases between. CDR1 and CDR2 from the germline V gene are SGDLS and YYNGEE. The length of the CDR3 is 15 residues. CDR3 sequence (DNA): TGTGCCAGCAGCGTAGATTTTGTTGCGGGCGCTGAAGCTTTCTTT. Protein: CASSVDFVAGAEAFF.

The CDR3 DNA reads TGTGCCAGCAGTTTGGGCAGGGGTCACGAGCAGTACTTC. Its protein product is CASSLGRGHEQYF. V usage is TRBV6-5 and J usage is TRBJ2-7; D possibly corresponds to TRBD1 (6 bases). The CDR3 has 13 amino acids. The V end was cut by 4 bases, the J end by 5 bases, with 12 bases between. Germline V gene lookup returns CDR1 MNHEY and CDR2 SVGAGI.

This clone has only a few counts. The chain links TRBV7-2 to TRBJ2-3; 12 bases match TRBD2. With V trimmed by 5 bases and J by 0 bases, 3 bases remained unmatched. Germline lookup yields CDR1 SGHTA and CDR2 FQGNSA. The CDR3 loop spans 16 amino acids. The CDR3 is CASSGLAGISTDTQYF. CDR3 sequence (DNA): TGTGCCAGCAGCGGACTAGCGGGGATTAGCACAGATACGCAGTATTTT.

The V call is TRBV4-1, the J call TRBJ2-1; D perhaps matches TRBD2 (6 bases). The CDR3 runs 14 residues. Trimming took off 3 bases at V and 7 bases at J, with 13 bases between the two ends. Germline CDR1 is MGHRA and CDR2 is YSYEKL. The CDR3 loop reads CASSHVVGGNEQFF. The CDR3 nucleotides read TGCGCCAGCAGCCATGTTGTCGGGGGTAATGAGCAGTTCTTC.

The chain links TRBV6-5 to TRBJ1-4, with 7 nucleotides matching TRBD1. V lost 6 bases and J lost 0; bases outside the gene matches: 4. Germline loops: CDR1 MNHEY, CDR2 SVGAGI. The CDR3 runs to 15 residues. CDR3 loop: CASSRDRATNEKLFF. The CDR3 nucleotides read TGTGCCAGCAGCAGGGACAGAGCAACTAATGAAAAACTGTTTTTT.

V and J are TRBV18 and TRBJ2-5; possibly TRBD2 for D (7 bases). Germline V gives CDR1 KGHSH, CDR2 LQKENI. Trimming pared 4 bases from V and 5 bases from J, leaving 14 bases between. The CDR3 sequence is 14 residues long. The CDR3 loop is CASSLKTGGETQYF. CDR3 nucleotide sequence: TGTGCCAGCTCACTTAAGACGGGGGGCGAGACCCAGTACTTC.

This rearrangement joins TRBV10-3 to TRBJ1-4, with 7 bases fitting TRBD1. Per the germline V gene, CDR1 is ENHRY and CDR2 is SYGVKD. Unmatched junction bases numbered 9, after V lost 6 bases and J lost 5 bases. CDR3 length equals 15 residues. CDR3 coding DNA: TGTGCCATCAGCCCGACAGGGATCGGGAATGAAAAACTGTTTTTT. Amino acids: CAISPTGIGNEKLFF.

The chain links TRBV4-3 to TRBJ2-4; TRBD2 matches at 7 bases. Germline loops: CDR1 LGHNA, CDR2 YSLEER. The trim removed 0 bases at V and 8 bases at J, leaving 13 bases unmatched. CDR3 length: 17 residues. The CDR3 sequence: CASSQDGTGTTGYIQYF. The CDR3 DNA is TGCGCCAGCAGCCAAGATGGAACCGGGACTACGGGTTACATTCAGTACTTC.

This sequence joins TRBV5-4 and TRBJ1-4; 9 bases are shared with TRBD1. From germline, CDR1 is SGHNT and CDR2 YYREEE (reference sequence). This CDR3 spans 16 amino acids. V gave up 0 bases and J gave up 8 bases; unmatched junction bases: 8. Here the CDR3 reads CASSLVRDRDEEKLFF. CDR3 sequence (DNA): TGTGCCAGCAGCTTGGTGCGGGACAGGGACGAAGAAAAACTGTTTTTT.

This clone appeared a few times. The CDR3 reads CASSVGWTATNEKLFF. CDR3 bases: TGTGCCAGCAGCGTAGGATGGACAGCCACTAATGAAAAACTGTTTTTT. V usage is TRBV9 and J usage is TRBJ1-4, with D possibly being TRBD1 (6 bases). Trimming stripped 0 bases from V and 2 bases from J, with 11 bases between. Germline-derived CDR1 and CDR2 are SGDLS and YYNGEE. The CDR3 is 16 residues long.

This clone was detected only once. The chain links TRBV2 to TRBJ2-7; 9 positions match TRBD2. J was trimmed by 6 bases and V by 6 bases; bases with no gene match: 12. The V gene's germline CDR1 is SNHLY and CDR2 FYNNEI. The CDR3 consists of 15 residues. Here the CDR3 reads CASRGLAGVRVEQYF. The CDR3 DNA sequence: TGTGCCAGCAGGGGATTAGCGGGAGTCCGGGTCGAGCAGTACTTC.

V is TRBV7-9 and J is TRBJ2-5, with D perhaps TRBD2 (6 bases). Trimming removed 4 bases at V and 4 bases at J, with 7 bases between. Germline assignment: CDR1 SEHNR and CDR2 FQNEAQ (reference sequence). The CDR3 consists of 12 residues. The DNA for the CDR3 is TGTGCCAGCAGCTCCGGGGGAGAGACCCAGTACTTC. This encodes CASSSGGETQYF.

This clone came up a few times. The DNA of the CDR3 is TGCGCCAGCAGCCAAGGTGACAGGGGGTGGAACACTGAAGCTTTCTTT. Translating it yields CASSQGDRGWNTEAFF. The chain employs TRBV4-3 and TRBJ1-1, with 9 bases identical to TRBD1. This CDR3 has 16 residues. V was pared by 1 base and J by 1 base, with 4 bases of the junction left unmatched. Germline CDR1 reads LGHNA; CDR2 reads YSLEER.

The genes are TRBV28 and TRBJ2-3, with D maybe TRBD1 (6 bases). CDR3 length: 16 residues. Trimming removed 4 bases at V and 2 bases at J, with 16 bases between. CDR1 is MDHEN, CDR2 SYDVKM, per germline. CDR3 bases: TGTGCCAGCAGTTCGACGGGACACCAGGTCACAGATACGCAGTATTTT. Residues: CASSSTGHQVTDTQYF.

This rearrangement joins TRBV21-1 to TRBJ2-7; the table assigns TRBD1, which was not confirmed against the DNA. TRBV21-1 has pseudogene status. This CDR3 contains 17 residues. This chain's CDR3 is CASSKRRSSQVGYEQYF. CDR3 DNA: TGTGCCAGCAGCAAACGACGTTCATCCCAGGTTGGGTACGAGCAGTACTTC.

The chain is built from TRBV7-9 and TRBJ2-1; 16 bases match TRBD2. CDR3 length: 19 residues. With 3 bases clipped from V and 5 bases from J, the junction kept 10 bases outside the gene matches. CDR1 and CDR2 (germline): SEHNR, FQNEAQ (reference sequence). In DNA form, the CDR3 reads TGTGCCAGCAGCTTTCCGGGGACTAGCGGGAGGGCCCTGCACAATGAGCAGTTCTTC. This translates into CASSFPGTSGRALHNEQFF. Filled out from reference TRBV7-9 and TRBJ2-1, the complete variable domain reads DTGVSQNPRHKITKRGQNVTFRCDPISEHNRLYWYRQTLGQGPEFLTYFQNEAQLEKSRLLSDRFSAERPKGSFSTLEIQRTEQGDSAMYLCASSFPGTSGRALHNEQFFGPGTRLTVL.

V and J are TRBV7-9 and TRBJ1-2, with D tentatively TRBD1 (6 bases). The germline CDR1 and CDR2 sequences are SEHNR and FQNEAQ (reference sequence). Between the trimmed V and J ends, which lost 4 bases and 2 bases, there was a span of 8 bases. The CDR3 runs 13 residues. The CDR3: CASSYTGNYGYTF. The CDR3 nucleotides read TGTGCCAGCAGCTATACAGGGAACTATGGCTACACCTTC. Looking up the rest from reference TRBV7-9 and TRBJ1-2 gives the full variable domain: DTGVSQNPRHKITKRGQNVTFRCDPISEHNRLYWYRQTLGQGPEFLTYFQNEAQLEKSRLLSDRFSAERPKGSFSTLEIQRTEQGDSAMYLCASSYTGNYGYTFGSGTRLTVV.

The rearrangement uses TRBV19 and TRBJ2-5; 12 nucleotides align to TRBD2. Germline V lookup: CDR1 LNHDA, CDR2 SQIVND (reference sequence). The trim removed 5 bases at V and 5 bases at J, leaving 3 bases unmatched. The CDR3 spans 14 residues. This CDR3 reads CASSSLAGGETQYF. CDR3 DNA: TGTGCCAGTAGTTCGCTAGCGGGAGGGGAGACCCAGTACTTC.